This TCR beta chain was found in a study of blood T cell repertoires in COVID-19. Across the whole study: Material from acute and convalescent COVID-19 was sourced from the United States, Italy and Spain. Sample material is recorded as cDNA or gDNA derived from T cells, B-cell-depleted T cells, or PBMCs.

Profiling relied on immunoSEQ multiplex PCR, and the TCRdb table lists in-frame clones only, not all of them. The sample shows about 180,000 clones, just over 85% of them seen only once. Participants, about 18 to 100 years old, spanned under 30 US areas. Donors in Cohort 3 who had recovered were those with two negative PCRs, healthcare professional clearance, or resolution of their symptoms. This CDR3 has 16 amino acids. Germline V gene lookup returns CDR1 SGHRS and CDR2 YFSETQ. The V segment lost 0 bases and the J segment 10 bases; nucleotides outside the gene matches: 6. The receptor's source is a woman under 30 who had recovered from COVID-19. Sequenced sample: PBMCs or T cells enriched from blood (not recorded which). The rearrangement joins TRBV5-1 to TRBJ1-6; 11 bases line up with TRBD1. CDR3 nucleotide sequence: TGCGCCAGCAGCTTGGGGGATGGACAGGGGGCCTCACCCCTCCACTTT. The encoded protein is CASSLGDGQGASPLHF.